This TCR beta chain originates from a study of identical twins. TCRdb called the 5' RACE reads again in MiXCR, with one record for every CDR3 protein. The sample includes approximately 410,000 distinct CDR3 sequences, about a fifth of them seen just once. Between the trimmed V and J ends, which lost 1 base and 7 bases, there was a span of 20 bases. The germline V gene has CDR1 LGHNA and CDR2 YNFKEQ. The CDR3 runs 18 residues. Sequencing was performed on naive T cells sorted from blood. The genes are TRBV4-2 and TRBJ1-6, with D possibly being TRBD1 (6 bases). The sequence derives from a man aged 50 to 59 in good health. The CDR3, as DNA: TGTGCCAGCAGCCAAGTCTTGGGGGGACAAGGCAAAAATTCACCCCTCCACTTT. This encodes CASSQVLGGQGKNSPLHF.